The rows below give T cell receptor beta chains drawn from one sample of a study of early T cells in non-severe SARS-CoV-2 infection. TCRdb fed the 5' RACE reads into MiXCR, producing one record per CDR3 protein. The sample lists 50,000 to 65,000 distinct CDR3 sequences, 18% occurring once. The starting material was whole blood, obtained at baseline. These receptors originate from an adult who was a healthcare worker with PCR-confirmed SARS-CoV-2 infection or an uninfected control (not recorded which). Both conserved end residues are part of each CDR3.

j_call | v_call | cdr3_aa
TRBJ1-4 | TRBV6-5 | CASRRARGMREKLFF
TRBJ2-3 | TRBV12-3/TRBV12-4 | CASSLRGGYTDTQYF
TRBJ2-2 | TRBV6-1 | CASSHRRRDTGELFF
TRBJ2-1 | TRBV20-1 | CSARKLGNEQFF
TRBJ2-1 | TRBV19 | CASSPRRSEQFF
TRBJ2-7 | TRBV11-2 | CASSQGQISYEQYF
TRBJ1-4 | TRBV7-9 | CASSTDGGEKLFF
TRBJ2-1 | TRBV5-1 | CASSYRSEGNEQFF
TRBJ1-3 | TRBV29-1 | CSVRQGAGNTIYF
TRBJ2-4 | TRBV6-6 | CASNPTGLAKNIQYF
TRBJ1-1 | TRBV11-2 | CASSLVSGSYTEAFF
TRBJ2-1 | TRBV7-9 | CASSLARGPRSYNEQFF
TRBJ2-5 | TRBV10-3 | CAISESPSYQETQYF
TRBJ1-5 | TRBV10-3 | CAIRSEGARQPQHF
TRBJ2-4 | TRBV5-5 | CASSLSGLAVAKNIQYF
TRBJ2-1 | TRBV19 | CASSIRADSSYNEQFF
TRBJ1-6 | TRBV6-1 | CASSAGDGVGSPLHF
TRBJ1-6 | TRBV14 | CASSLTGENSPLHF
TRBJ2-5 | TRBV7-9 | CASSFPGQGLTEETQYF
TRBJ2-1 | TRBV28 | CASSTGAGGAYNEQFF
TRBJ2-3 | TRBV15 | CATSRDIASDTQYF
TRBJ1-6 | TRBV10-3 | CATSGSYNSPLHF
TRBJ1-1 | TRBV10-3 | CAIRKEPTGRNTEAFF
TRBJ2-5 | TRBV6-2/TRBV6-3 | CASSQGKETQYF
TRBJ2-3 | TRBV19 | CASSSGRDTQYF
TRBJ2-6 | TRBV4-3 | CASSQDHYGSGANVLTF
TRBJ2-3 | TRBV5-1 | CASSLVTGGRESDTQYF
TRBJ2-2 | TRBV27 | CASSQDSNTGELFF
TRBJ2-1 | TRBV20-1 | CSARRASYNEQFF
TRBJ1-6 | TRBV4-1 | CASSQEGWGQGFAPLHF
TRBJ1-2 | TRBV21-1 | CASSSWTGFYGYTF
TRBJ1-2 | TRBV6-5 | CASSYSDRVGGYTF
TRBJ2-5 | TRBV24-1 | CATSDLLDGTKGETQYF
TRBJ2-7 | TRBV6-5 | CASSYTQQTYEQYF
TRBJ1-3 | TRBV6-5 | CASRTTGVSGNTIYF
TRBJ2-5 | TRBV15 | CATSSKDLGFETQYF
TRBJ1-6 | TRBV30 | CAWRGPINNSPLHF
TRBJ1-5 | TRBV7-8 | CASSLDGERGGNQPQHF
TRBJ2-4 | TRBV27 | CASSPEGLAGGRAKNIQYF
TRBJ1-1 | TRBV9 | CASSVGYSGNTEAFF
TRBJ1-3 | TRBV7-8 | CASRSGNTIYF
TRBJ2-1 | TRBV3-1 | CASSLHRGNEQFF
TRBJ2-7 | TRBV7-9 | CAMATGPYEQYF
TRBJ1-2 | TRBV6-5 | CASADSPIYGYTF
TRBJ2-3 | TRBV18 | CASSPAPAGGPDTQYF
TRBJ2-7 | TRBV28 | CASSYRGSYEQYF
TRBJ2-1 | TRBV20-1 | CSARDDKNYNEQFF
TRBJ2-3 | TRBV5-1 | CASSLAYPRGEDTQYF
TRBJ2-5 | TRBV20-1 | CSARGDKPQETQYF
TRBJ1-1 | TRBV19 | CASRTGGDWNTEAFF
TRBJ2-1 | TRBV7-8 | CASSLDTTYNEQFF
TRBJ2-3 | TRBV29-1 | CSVESSPVEGIDTQYF
TRBJ2-7 | TRBV7-2 | CASSSISGGTYEQYF
TRBJ1-5 | TRBV7-2 | CASSLIGGGQPQHF
TRBJ2-7 | TRBV25-1 | CASSERGGYEQYF
TRBJ2-5 | TRBV29-1 | CSVKQGPETQYF
TRBJ2-7 | TRBV2 | CATNPRRGEQYF
TRBJ2-5 | TRBV10-3 | CAISKNQETQYF
TRBJ2-7 | TRBV12-3/TRBV12-4 | CASSRDNSYEQYF
TRBJ1-4 | TRBV27 | CASSPDPTNEKLFF